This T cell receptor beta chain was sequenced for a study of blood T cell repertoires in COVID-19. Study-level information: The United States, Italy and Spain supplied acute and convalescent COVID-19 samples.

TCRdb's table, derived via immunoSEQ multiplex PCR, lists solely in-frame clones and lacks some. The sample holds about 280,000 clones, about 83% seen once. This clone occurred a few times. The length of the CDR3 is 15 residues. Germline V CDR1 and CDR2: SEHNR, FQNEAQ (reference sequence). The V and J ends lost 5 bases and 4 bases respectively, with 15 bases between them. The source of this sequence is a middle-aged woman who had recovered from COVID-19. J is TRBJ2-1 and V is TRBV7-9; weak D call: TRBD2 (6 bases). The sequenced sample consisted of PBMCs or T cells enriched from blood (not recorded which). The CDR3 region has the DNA TGTGCCAGCAGCCCGGCGGGGTCCTTATACAATGAGCAGTTCTTC. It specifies CASSPAGSLYNEQFF.